The present T cell receptor beta chain was sequenced within a study of early T cells in non-severe SARS-CoV-2 infection (dated by TCRdb to 2020 to 2023). With respect to the entire study: Because TCR sequencing was done on bulk RNA from unsorted whole blood, the alpha and beta chains could not be paired. The investigation overall reported the following: Matching against VDJdb was skewed toward anti-spike CD8 responses, likely underestimated virus-specific expansions, and missed private and CD4 specificities.

Set within a cohort of healthcare workers in London, UK, this nested case-control study involved weekly PCR testing of nasopharyngeal swabs along with blood sampling. Healthcare workers were recruited during the week of the UK lockdown, between 23 and 31 March 2020, and followed weekly for up to roughly 16 weeks. This clonotype showed up just a few times. Its binding antigen is unknown. Per-base qualities were not stored, and no clone one base away is much larger. The CDR3 covers 15 residues, taking in both the cysteine and the phenylalanine. The entry retains the CDR3 DNA only, 45 bases that are in frame from base 1. CDR1 and CDR2 are read off the germline V gene as KGHSH and LQKENI. V loses 1 base, J loses 0 bases, and the germline ends lie 9 bases apart. The protocol used for the library was 5' RACE. The run used a NextSeq 500. To correct for sequencing error and PCR bias, the TCR library protocol tagged individual cDNA molecules with unique molecular identifiers. Both TCR alpha and beta chains were sequenced, and tight co-correlation was observed between alpha and beta sequence abundances in each sample. Turning to the authors' computational methods: V gene, J gene and CDR3 annotation of TCR sequences was performed with Decombinator V4. Expanded TCRs were defined as changing significantly between any two time points under a Poisson model with p below 0.0001. Abundances of TCRs were expressed as counts per million after normalisation to the total number of TCRs sequenced in each sample. MAIT TCRs were defined by TRAV1-2 paired with TRAJ12, TRAJ20 or TRAJ33, and iNKT TCRs by TRAV10 paired with TRAJ18. VDJdb, accessed 1 November 2021, was searched for CMV, EBV and SARS-CoV-2 annotated TCRs, with TCRs annotated for multiple antigens excluded. The public sequencing data were trimmed at Q25 with fastp and processed into clonotypes with MiXCR by TCRdb, which kept only in-frame beta chains. Merged by CDR3 protein, the rows form single entries marked with the most common genes and DNA. The V and J calls and clone size come from TCRdb's table, not from the authors' own analysis. The sample data list about 34,000 distinct CDR3 sequences, and more than 5% of these were observed just once. The top ten hold more than 6.5% of the sample.

The TCR sequence derives from an adult who was a healthcare worker with PCR-confirmed SARS-CoV-2 infection or an uninfected control (not recorded which). The chain was built from TRBV18 and TRBJ1-1; the D gene is unclear. The sequenced sample consisted of whole blood. CDR3 protein: CASSPLPGMNTEAFF. The sequence in DNA is TGTGCCAGCTCACCACTCCCCGGGATGAACACTGAAGCTTTCTTT.